This T cell receptor beta chain was identified during a study of T cells after yellow fever vaccination (dated by TCRdb to between 2018 and 2021). Looking at the study overall: The SMART-Seq v4 Ultra Low Input RNA kit was used to prepare libraries from fractions with low cell numbers. To follow T-cell clones before and after both primary and booster YFV17D yellow fever vaccination, bulk TCR alpha and beta repertoires underwent longitudinal sequencing. The cohort comprised two healthy male donors, one aged 18 to 29 and one aged 30 to 39 years. Blood was drawn at multiple timepoints before and after primary and secondary immunization, with bulk PBMC replicates and cell subsets isolated. Summary of the overall study and its limitations: A small share of clonotypes was detected in both CD4 and CD8 compartments, with the overlap likely arising from convergent recombination. Only a couple of donors were included in the study, so the extent to which the findings can be generalized is limited. After the booster, most clones that had expanded after primary vaccination were detected again (almost 97% of CD4 and around nine tenths of CD8), suggesting broad maintenance of memory. The secondary T-cell response was weaker than the primary response but faster, peaking on day 5 instead of day 15. Because abundant contaminating clonotypes from the bulk population could be contained in FACS-sorted repertoires, computational filtering was required.

What the treatment or condition label conveys for this sample: live attenuated yellow fever vaccine strain. At each blood-draw timepoint, two biological replicates of bulk PBMCs were collected. A standard Ficoll-Paque protocol was used to isolate PBMCs from peripheral blood. RNA was extracted with TriZol from bulk PBMCs, CD4 and CD8 fractions, and dextramer-positive and dextramer-negative fractions. From the germline V gene (reference sequence), CDR1 is SEHNR and CDR2 is FQNEAQ. V is cut back by 7 bases and J by 10 bases, with 16 bases in the junction unmatched. The cysteine opens and the phenylalanine closes a CDR3 of 15 amino acids. Only the CDR3 part of the read is kept: 45 bases, read in frame from the first base. Sequencing relied on an Illumina NovaSeq 6000. Synthesis of TCR cDNA relied on 5'RACE template switching, a step that introduced a universal primer site along with unique molecular identifiers. cDNA synthesis was primed from both the TCR alpha and TCR beta constant segments. Two PCR steps were used to amplify libraries, with sample barcodes and sequencing adapters being added in the second step. Sequencing of libraries was performed on Illumina HiSeq 2500 (2x100 bp) or NovaSeq (2x150 bp). In the authors' own workflow: Reads were demultiplexed and collapsed into UMI consensus sequences with MIGEC, and V(D)J alignment was performed with MiXCR. Vaccine-responding clonotypes were identified with edgeR using replicate PBMC samples, with FDR below 0.01 and a log2 fold change above 5 up to day 15 being required. Bulk clonotypes were assigned CD4 or CD8 identity according to which sequenced CD4 or CD8 repertoire held them at higher abundance. TCRdb trimmed the raw reads at Q25, called clones with MiXCR and kept productive beta chains. Rows merge per CDR3 protein into single entries with the most common DNA and genes. For this entry, the V and J calls and clone size follow TCRdb and not the study's own pipeline. The sample yields hundreds of thousands of distinct CDR3 sequences; 15% to 20% were counted once. The top ten constitute roughly a sixth of the sample.

Many counts were recorded for this clonotype. The clone's antigen remains unknown. No base-level quality is on record; no much larger clone is a single base apart. Specimen: PBMCs, collected before the yellow fever booster vaccination. The source of this sequence is a man aged 18 to 30 who received the YFV17D yellow fever vaccine. The V and J genes are TRBV7-9 and TRBJ1-3; TRBD1 aligns with 7 central bases. The DNA sequence is as follows: TGTGCCAGCACCGCGACAGGGCCGGAAGGTCCGACCATATATTTT. The translation is CASTATGPEGPTIYF.